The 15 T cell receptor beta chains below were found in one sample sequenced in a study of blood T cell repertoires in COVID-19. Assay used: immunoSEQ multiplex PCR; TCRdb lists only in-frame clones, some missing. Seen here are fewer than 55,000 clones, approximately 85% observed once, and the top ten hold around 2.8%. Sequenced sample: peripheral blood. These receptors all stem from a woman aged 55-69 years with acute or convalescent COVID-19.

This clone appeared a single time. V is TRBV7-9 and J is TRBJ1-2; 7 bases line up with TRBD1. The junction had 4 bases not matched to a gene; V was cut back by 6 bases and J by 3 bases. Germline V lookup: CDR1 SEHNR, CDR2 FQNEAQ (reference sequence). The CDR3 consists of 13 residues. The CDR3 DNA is TGTGCCAGCAGACAGACAGGGTACTATGGCTACACCTTC. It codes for CASRQTGYYGYTF.

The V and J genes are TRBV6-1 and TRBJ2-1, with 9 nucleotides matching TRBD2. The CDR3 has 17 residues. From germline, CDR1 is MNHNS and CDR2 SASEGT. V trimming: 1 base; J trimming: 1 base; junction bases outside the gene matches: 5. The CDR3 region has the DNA TGTGCCAGCAGTGAAGTAGTGAGCGGGAGGTCCTACAATGAGCAGTTCTTC. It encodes CASSEVVSGRSYNEQFF.

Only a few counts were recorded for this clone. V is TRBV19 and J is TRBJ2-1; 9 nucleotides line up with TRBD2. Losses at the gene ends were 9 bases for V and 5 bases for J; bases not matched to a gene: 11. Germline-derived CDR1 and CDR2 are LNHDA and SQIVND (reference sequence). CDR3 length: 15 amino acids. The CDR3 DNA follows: TGTGCCAGCTCAATAGCGGGAGCTTTGAACAATGAGCAGTTCTTC. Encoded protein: CASSIAGALNNEQFF. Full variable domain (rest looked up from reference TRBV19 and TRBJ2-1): DGGITQSPKYLFRKEGQNVTLSCEQNLNHDAMYWYRQDPGQGLRLIYYSQIVNDFQKGDIAEGYSVSREKKESFPLTVTSAQKNPTAFYLCASSIAGALNNEQFFGPGTRLTVL.

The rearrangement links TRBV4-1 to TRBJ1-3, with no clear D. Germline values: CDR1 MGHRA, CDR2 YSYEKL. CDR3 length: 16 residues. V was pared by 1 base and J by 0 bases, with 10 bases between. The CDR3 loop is CASSQVGLSSGNTIYF. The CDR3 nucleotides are TGCGCCAGCAGCCAAGTGGGCCTCTCCTCTGGAAACACCATATATTTT.

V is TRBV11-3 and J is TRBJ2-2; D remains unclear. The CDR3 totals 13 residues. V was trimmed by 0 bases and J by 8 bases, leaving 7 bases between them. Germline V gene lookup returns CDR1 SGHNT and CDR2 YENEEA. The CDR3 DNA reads TGTGCCAGCAGCTTAGATTTCGGGGGGGAGCTGTTTTTT. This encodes CASSLDFGGELFF.

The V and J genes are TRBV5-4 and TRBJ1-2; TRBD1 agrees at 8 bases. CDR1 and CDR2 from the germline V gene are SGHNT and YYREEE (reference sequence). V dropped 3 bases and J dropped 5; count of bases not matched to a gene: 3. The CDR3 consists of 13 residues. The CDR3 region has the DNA TGTGCCAGCAGCTGGGACAGGATTTATGGCTACACCTTC. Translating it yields CASSWDRIYGYTF.

CDR3 protein: CASSQENRGSYEQYF. In DNA form, the CDR3 reads TGTGCCAGCAGCCAAGAAAACAGGGGGAGTTACGAGCAGTACTTC. The chain couples TRBV3-1 (or the pseudogene TRBV3-2) to TRBJ2-7; the match to TRBD1 covers 8 bases. CDR3 size: 15 residues. CDR1 is LGHDT, CDR2 YNNKEL, per germline (reference sequence). V trimming: 0 bases; J trimming: 4 bases; junction bases outside the gene matches: 5.

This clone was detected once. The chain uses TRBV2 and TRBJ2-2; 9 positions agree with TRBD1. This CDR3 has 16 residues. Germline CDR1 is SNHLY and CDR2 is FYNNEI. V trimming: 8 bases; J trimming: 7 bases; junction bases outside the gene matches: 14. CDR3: CASRTGAFKVIGELFF. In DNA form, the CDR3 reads TGTGCCAGCCGGACAGGGGCGTTTAAGGTCATCGGGGAGCTGTTTTTT.

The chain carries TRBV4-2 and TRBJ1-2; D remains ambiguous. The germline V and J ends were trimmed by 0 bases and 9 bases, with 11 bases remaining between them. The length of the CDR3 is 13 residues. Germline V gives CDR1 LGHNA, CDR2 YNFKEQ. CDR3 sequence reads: CASSQDFFRRYTF. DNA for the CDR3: TGTGCCAGCAGCCAAGATTTCTTCCGTCGCTACACCTTC.

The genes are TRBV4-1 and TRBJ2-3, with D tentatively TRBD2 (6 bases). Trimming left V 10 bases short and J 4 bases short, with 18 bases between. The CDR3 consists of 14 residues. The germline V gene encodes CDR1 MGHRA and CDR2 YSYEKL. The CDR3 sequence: CATAPTRWADTQYF. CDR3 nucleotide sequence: TGCGCCACTGCGCCGACTAGATGGGCAGATACGCAGTATTTT.

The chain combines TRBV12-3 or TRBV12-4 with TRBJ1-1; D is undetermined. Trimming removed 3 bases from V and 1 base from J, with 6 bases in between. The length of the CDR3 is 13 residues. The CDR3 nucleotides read TGTGCCAGCAGTTTCCCCCGGAACACTGAAGCTTTCTTT. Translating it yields CASSFPRNTEAFF.

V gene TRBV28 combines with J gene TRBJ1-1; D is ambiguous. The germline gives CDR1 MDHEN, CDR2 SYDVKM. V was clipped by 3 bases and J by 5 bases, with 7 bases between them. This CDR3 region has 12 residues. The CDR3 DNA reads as TGTGCCAGCAGTTTGCGAGGGACTGAAGCTTTCTTT. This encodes CASSLRGTEAFF. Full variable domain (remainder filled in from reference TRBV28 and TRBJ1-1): DVKVTQSSRYLVKRTGEKVFLECVQDMDHENMFWYRQDPGLGLRLIYFSYDVKMKEKGDIPEGYSVSREKKERFSLILESASTNQTSMYLCASSLRGTEAFFGQGTRLTVV.

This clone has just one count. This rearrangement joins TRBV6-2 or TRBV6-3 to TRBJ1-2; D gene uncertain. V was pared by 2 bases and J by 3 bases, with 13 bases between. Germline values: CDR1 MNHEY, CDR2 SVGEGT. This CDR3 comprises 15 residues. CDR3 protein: CASSYAGESDYGYTF. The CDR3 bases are TGTGCCAGCAGTTACGCCGGGGAGTCTGACTATGGCTACACCTTC.

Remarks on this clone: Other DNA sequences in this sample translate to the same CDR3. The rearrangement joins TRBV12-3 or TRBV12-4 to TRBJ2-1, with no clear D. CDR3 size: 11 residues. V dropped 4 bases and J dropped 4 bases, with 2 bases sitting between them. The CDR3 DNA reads TGTGCCAGCAGTTCGTACAATGAGCAGTTCTTC. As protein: CASSSYNEQFF.

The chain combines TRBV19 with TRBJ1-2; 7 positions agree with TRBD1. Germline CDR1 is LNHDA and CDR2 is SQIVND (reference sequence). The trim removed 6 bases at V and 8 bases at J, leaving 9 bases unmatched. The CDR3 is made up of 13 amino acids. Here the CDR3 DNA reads TGTGCCAGTAGGAATCGAGACAGGGTCGGCTACACCTTC. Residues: CASRNRDRVGYTF. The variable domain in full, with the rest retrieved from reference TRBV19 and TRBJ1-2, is DGGITQSPKYLFRKEGQNVTLSCEQNLNHDAMYWYRQDPGQGLRLIYYSQIVNDFQKGDIAEGYSVSREKKESFPLTVTSAQKNPTAFYLCASRNRDRVGYTFGSGTRLTVV.